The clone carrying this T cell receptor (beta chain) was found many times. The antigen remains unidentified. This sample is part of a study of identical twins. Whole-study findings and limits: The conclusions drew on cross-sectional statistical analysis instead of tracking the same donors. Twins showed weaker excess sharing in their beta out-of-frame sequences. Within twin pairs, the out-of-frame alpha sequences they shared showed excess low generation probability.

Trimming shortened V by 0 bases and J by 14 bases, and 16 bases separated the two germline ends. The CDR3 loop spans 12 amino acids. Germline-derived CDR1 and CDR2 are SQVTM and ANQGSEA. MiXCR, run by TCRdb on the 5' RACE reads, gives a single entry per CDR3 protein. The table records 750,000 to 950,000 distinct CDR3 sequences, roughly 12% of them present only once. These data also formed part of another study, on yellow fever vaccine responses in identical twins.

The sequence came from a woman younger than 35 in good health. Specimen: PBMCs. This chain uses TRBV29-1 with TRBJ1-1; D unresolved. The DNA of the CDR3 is TGCAGCGTTGAAGATCCGGACCTTCAAGGATTCTTT. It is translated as CSVEDPDLQGFF.